Below are 25 T cell receptor beta chains sequenced from a single sample in a study of human T cells and chemical hapten exposure. The time point: pre-sensitization, week 0. Described treatment: therapeutic diphenylcyclopropenone sensitization with weekly scalp DPC. MiXCR was run by TCRdb on the RACE reads, yielding one entry per CDR3 protein. Found here are about 92,000 distinct CDR3 sequences, 9.6% of them singletons; the top ten hold less than 4.5%. The input for sequencing was whole blood, taken in connection with sensitization to the hapten diphenylcyclopropenone (DPC). Receptors were obtained from a woman in her forties with alopecia areata. Some clones in this sample may be carry-over from other donors' samples.

This clonotype came up many times. The chain is built from TRBV5-1 and TRBJ2-7, with D tentatively TRBD2 (5 bases). The V gene's germline CDR1 is SGHRS and CDR2 YFSETQ. The V end was cut by 4 bases, the J end by 0 bases, with 14 bases between. CDR3 size: 15 residues. The CDR3 region is CASSLVPGSSYEQYF. The CDR3 bases are TGCGCCAGCAGCCTCGTGCCGGGGAGCTCCTACGAGCAGTACTTC.

This clonotype was seen many times. The gene calls are TRBV5-5 and TRBJ1-2; D ambiguous. The CDR3 is 12 residues long. Germline CDR1 and CDR2: SGHKS and YYEKEE (reference sequence). The V gene lost 4 bases and the J gene lost 3 bases, with 7 bases spanning the gap. CDR3 bases: TGTGCCAGCAGCCCGGAGCACTATGGCTACACCTTC. Translation gives CASSPEHYGYTF. Complete variable domain (other parts from reference TRBV5-5 and TRBJ1-2): DAGVTQSPTHLIKTRGQQVTLRCSPISGHKSVSWYQQVLGQGPQFIFQYYEKEERGRGNFPDRFSARQFPNYSSELNVNALLLGDSALYLCASSPEHYGYTFGSGTRLTVV.

This clonotype was observed at least ten times. V is TRBV5-6 and J is TRBJ1-1; possibly TRBD1 for D (5 bases). CDR3 length: 15 residues. Trimming shortened V by 0 bases and J by 5 bases, and 14 bases separated the two germline ends. The V gene's germline CDR1 is SGHDT and CDR2 YYEEEE. The CDR3 here is CASSLEMGGRTEAFF. Written as DNA, the CDR3 is TGTGCCAGCAGCTTGGAAATGGGGGGGAGAACTGAAGCTTTCTTT.

This clonotype was detected a few times. CDR3 DNA: TGCAGCGTACTCGGGACAGCTTCCACAGATACGCAGTATTTT. This translates into CSVLGTASTDTQYF. V gene TRBV29-1 combines with J gene TRBJ2-3; 7 nucleotides agree with TRBD1. The germline V gene has CDR1 SQVTM and CDR2 ANQGSEA. The CDR3 consists of 14 residues. The V and J ends lost 6 bases and 2 bases, in that order; junction bases with no gene match: 8.

This clonotype came up many times. This rearrangement joins TRBV28 to TRBJ2-5; TRBD2 matches 7 bases. This CDR3 has 13 residues. J was trimmed by 5 bases and V by 7 bases; bases with no gene match: 7. Germline assignment: CDR1 MDHEN and CDR2 SYDVKM. The CDR3 sequence: CASTRGGVETQYF. The CDR3 bases are TGTGCCAGCACGCGCGGGGGTGTGGAGACCCAGTACTTC.

There are many counts of this clonotype. The chain combines TRBV2 with TRBJ1-2; TRBD1 agrees at 12 bases. Germline lookup yields CDR1 SNHLY and CDR2 FYNNEI. Unmatched junction bases numbered 18, after V lost 4 bases and J lost 3 bases. The CDR3 covers 20 residues. The CDR3 coding sequence is TGTGCCAGCAGTGGAGTGTTAATGCAGGGACAGGGGGCCTCTCACTATGGCTACACCTTC. Translating gives CASSGVLMQGQGASHYGYTF.

This clonotype was detected only a few times. This chain links TRBV20-1 with TRBJ1-4; 9 bases align to TRBD1. The length of the CDR3 is 13 residues. Germline V gene lookup returns CDR1 DFQATT and CDR2 SNEGSKA (reference sequence). The CDR3, as DNA: TGCAGCGCGGCTACAGGGGGCAATGAAAAACTGTTTTTT. The encoded protein is CSAATGGNEKLFF.

This clonotype has at least ten counts. The chain is built from TRBV4-2 and TRBJ2-7; 7 bases are shared with TRBD2. With 0 bases clipped from V and 5 bases from J, the junction kept 13 bases outside the gene matches. Germline-derived CDR1 and CDR2 are LGHNA and YNFKEQ. This CDR3 comprises 17 residues. CDR3 sequence: CASSQDLERGSPDEQYF. In DNA, the CDR3 is TGTGCCAGCAGCCAAGATCTCGAGCGCGGGAGCCCCGACGAGCAGTACTTC.

The sample holds many counts of this clonotype. The chain couples TRBV7-2 to TRBJ2-3; 8 positions agree with TRBD1. After removal of 4 bases from V and 0 bases from J, the junction contained 6 bases not matched to a gene. This CDR3 spans 16 amino acids. Per the germline V gene, CDR1 is SGHTA and CDR2 is FQGNSA. CDR3 residues: CASSSRQGPSTDTQYF. In DNA, the CDR3 is TGTGCCAGCAGCTCCCGACAGGGGCCAAGCACAGATACGCAGTATTTT.

V and J are TRBV28 and TRBJ2-7, with 10 bases matching TRBD2. Germline values: CDR1 MDHEN, CDR2 SYDVKM. V lost 3 bases, J lost 4 bases, and 3 bases stayed unmatched. The CDR3 consists of 14 residues. The CDR3 protein is CASSLLAGVYEQYF. The CDR3 nucleotides are TGTGCCAGCAGTTTGCTAGCGGGGGTGTACGAGCAGTACTTC.

A few counts support this clonotype. The rearrangement links TRBV7-2 to TRBJ2-2, with D perhaps matching TRBD1 (7 bases). This CDR3 region has 16 residues. CDR1 and CDR2 from the germline V gene are SGHTA and FQGNSA. V was clipped by 1 base and J by 4 bases, with 13 bases between them. The CDR3 loop is CASSLVAGGITGELFF. CDR3 nucleotides: TGTGCCAGCAGCTTAGTAGCAGGGGGGATCACCGGGGAGCTGTTTTTT.

The CDR3 is CSVSGYGYTF. In nucleotides, the CDR3 is TGCAGCGTGTCAGGGTATGGCTACACCTTC. V gene TRBV29-1 combines with J gene TRBJ1-2, with D maybe TRBD1 (5 bases). CDR1 is SQVTM, CDR2 ANQGSEA, per germline. The CDR3 is made up of 10 amino acids. V gave up 6 bases and J gave up 5 bases, with 7 bases separating them.

Comment on this clonotype: Since a much larger clone is just one base distant, this may be a read error. This chain links TRBV12-3 or TRBV12-4 with TRBJ1-6; 10 nucleotides agree with TRBD1. This CDR3 is 13 amino acids long. V trimming: 6 bases; J trimming: 11 bases; junction bases outside the gene matches: 4. The CDR3, as DNA: TGTGCCAGCAGCGGACAGGGGGAACCACCCCTCCACTTT. As protein: CASSGQGEPPLHF.

This clonotype has ten or more counts. The chain couples TRBV6-6 to TRBJ2-2; D might be TRBD1 (5 bases). The V gene's germline CDR1 is MNHNY and CDR2 SVGAGI (reference sequence). The V end lost 7 bases, the J end lost 6 bases, and 24 bases lay between the germline ends. The CDR3 length is 17 residues. CDR3 sequence reads: CASILGPGRRRAGELFF. The CDR3 nucleotides are TGTGCCAGCATCCTAGGACCCGGACGGCGCAGGGCCGGGGAGCTGTTTTTT.

The DNA for the CDR3 is TGCAGTGCTAGAGATCAACAGAACAATGAAAAACTGTTTTTT. Its protein is CSARDQQNNEKLFF. This rearrangement joins TRBV20-1 to TRBJ1-4, with D unclear. Germline V gives CDR1 DFQATT, CDR2 SNEGSKA (reference sequence). Trimming took 0 bases from V and 5 from J, leaving 10 bases between them. The CDR3 extends over 14 amino acids.

In this sample, this clonotype turned up a few times. The J gene is TRBJ2-3, the V gene TRBV6-6; D unclear. CDR3 size: 16 residues. Germline V gives CDR1 MNHNY, CDR2 SVGAGI (reference sequence). V lost 2 bases and J lost 0, with 12 bases in between. The CDR3 reads CASSYPGSGSTDTQYF. The DNA of the CDR3 is TGTGCCAGCAGTTACCCGGGCTCCGGTAGCACAGATACGCAGTATTTT.

This clonotype was recorded many times. The chain couples TRBV20-1 to TRBJ2-1, with 14 bases lining up with TRBD2. Per the germline V gene, CDR1 is DFQATT and CDR2 is SNEGSKA (reference sequence). V lost 3 bases, J lost 4 bases, and 8 bases stayed unmatched. The CDR3 has 17 amino acids. The DNA of the CDR3 is TGCAGTGCTAGTCCTGGGACTAGCGGGGGATTATACAATGAGCAGTTCTTC. Translating gives CSASPGTSGGLYNEQFF.

There are a few counts of this clonotype. This sequence joins TRBV27 and TRBJ2-3, with D uncertain. Germline CDR1 is MNHEY and CDR2 is SMNVEV (reference sequence). The CDR3 sequence is 15 residues long. Trimming took off 2 bases at V and 0 bases at J, with 9 bases between the two ends. CDR3 coding DNA: TGTGCCAGCAGTTTACGCCGGGCTAGCACAGATACGCAGTATTTT. It encodes CASSLRRASTDTQYF.

The chain combines TRBV7-6 with TRBJ1-1; possible D gene TRBD1, 6 bases. This CDR3 is 15 amino acids long. The V end lost 0 bases, the J end lost 4 bases, and 12 bases lay between the germline ends. Germline loops: CDR1 SGHVS, CDR2 FNYEAQ. The DNA of the CDR3 is TGTGCCAGCAGCTTAGCCGCAGGGGTTGGCACTGAAGCTTTCTTT. As protein: CASSLAAGVGTEAFF.

The rearrangement uses TRBV7-2 and TRBJ2-2; perhaps TRBD2 as D (7 bases). This CDR3 spans 21 amino acids. The germline CDR1 and CDR2 sequences are SGHTA and FQGNSA. Trimming stripped 5 bases from V and 0 bases from J, with 28 bases between. The CDR3 coding sequence is TGTGCCAGCAGCCCATCGAGGGGGGGCGGGCTTCTGGTGGCGAACACCGGGGAGCTGTTTTTT. Residues: CASSPSRGGGLLVANTGELFF.

This clonotype was seen many times. The chain combines TRBV7-2 with TRBJ2-1; 7 bases align to TRBD1. V gave up 4 bases and J gave up 2 bases; unmatched junction bases: 5. Germline V CDR1 and CDR2: SGHTA, FQGNSA. This CDR3 spans 15 amino acids. In DNA, the CDR3 is TGTGCCAGCAGCTCAGAGGGACAGCCCTACAATGAGCAGTTCTTC. It is translated as CASSSEGQPYNEQFF.

This clonotype was observed a few times. This sequence joins TRBV5-1 and TRBJ2-5; 7 nucleotides agree with TRBD2. The CDR3 is made up of 16 amino acids. CDR1 is SGHRS, CDR2 YFSETQ, per germline. V shed 0 bases, J shed 0 bases, and the junction held 5 bases outside the gene matches. The CDR3 sequence is CASSLGGGSYQETQYF. For the CDR3, the DNA is TGCGCCAGCAGCTTGGGCGGGGGTTCGTACCAAGAGACCCAGTACTTC. Based on the CDR3 plus reference TRBV5-1 and TRBJ2-5, the full variable domain is KAGVTQTPRYLIKTRGQQVTLSCSPISGHRSVSWYQQTPGQGLQFLFEYFSETQRNKGNFPGRFSGRQFSNSRSEMNVSTLELGDSALYLCASSLGGGSYQETQYFGPGTRLLVL.

This clonotype was recorded many times. The CDR3 region is CSVEEQNSGNTIYF. DNA of the CDR3: TGCAGCGTTGAAGAACAAAATTCTGGAAACACCATATATTTT. V and J are TRBV29-1 and TRBJ1-3; D unresolved. Germline V gives CDR1 SQVTM, CDR2 ANQGSEA. CDR3 length: 14 residues. V shed 0 bases and J shed 1 base, with 7 bases lying between them.

This clonotype was detected a few times. V gene TRBV4-3 combines with J gene TRBJ1-2; D not certain. CDR3 size: 13 residues. The ends were cut back, 0 bases at V and 6 bases at J, with 8 bases in the middle. Germline CDR1 and CDR2: LGHNA and YSLEER. This CDR3 is CASSQDGTHGYTF. The CDR3 coding sequence is TGCGCCAGCAGCCAAGACGGAACCCATGGCTACACCTTC.

This clonotype showed up many times. The V call is TRBV20-1, the J call TRBJ2-7; D may be TRBD2 (7 bases). The CDR3 is 13 amino acids. V shed 6 bases and J shed 3 bases, with 15 bases lying between them. Germline V gene data show CDR1 as DFQATT and CDR2 as SNEGSKA (reference sequence). The CDR3 spells CSAIRGGVYEQYF. In nucleotides, the CDR3 is TGCAGTGCCATCAGAGGGGGGGTCTACGAGCAGTACTTC.